This passage covers 20 T cell receptor beta chains from one sample sequenced in a study of T cell repertoires in cytomegalovirus infection. Using its own MiXCR run on the reads, TCRdb lists one record per CDR3 protein. The sample contains 700,000 to 850,000 distinct CDR3 sequences, approximately 30% of which appear only once. These receptors' antigens are unknown. The material sequenced was cultured CD8+ T cells from PBMCs, taken from culture after CMV antigen stimulation. The receptors come from a human donor in good health (CMV status not recorded). Some clones in this sample may be carry-over from other donors' samples.

About this clonotype: One base away lies a much larger clone, so this may be a sequencing read error. This rearrangement joins TRBV7-9 to TRBJ1-2; tentative D call: TRBD1 (6 bases). The CDR3 extends over 14 amino acids. The germline V gene has CDR1 SEHNR and CDR2 FQNEAQ (reference sequence). DNA of the CDR3: TGTGCCAGCAGCTTAGAGGGGGGGGCGCGAGGCTGCACCTTC. It codes for CASSLEGGARGCTF.

This clonotype has more than one count but fewer than ten. The chain is built from TRBV4-1 and TRBJ2-1, with D perhaps matching TRBD1 or TRBD2 (6 bases each). CDR1 is MGHRA and CDR2 is YSYEKL in the germline V gene. The length of the CDR3 is 19 residues. Trimming took off 1 base at V and 11 bases at J, with 30 bases between the two ends. CDR3 sequence: CASSQGIGKGGLWGDQQFF. The DNA for the CDR3 is TGCGCCAGCAGCCAAGGGATCGGGAAGGGGGGACTCTGGGGGGATCAGCAGTTCTTC.

This clonotype was seen a handful of times. The rearrangement links TRBV15 to TRBJ1-3; D remains ambiguous. The CDR3 extends over 16 amino acids. The V gene lost 2 bases and the J gene lost 0 bases, with 11 bases spanning the gap. Germline V gives CDR1 LNHNV, CDR2 YYDKDF (reference sequence). The CDR3 protein is CATSRYISSSGNTIYF. CDR3 coding DNA: TGTGCCACCAGCAGATACATCTCGAGCTCTGGAAACACCATATATTTT.

A few counts support this clonotype. V usage is TRBV7-6 and J usage is TRBJ1-5; the D gene is possibly TRBD1 (6 bases). Per germline, CDR1 SGHVS and CDR2 FNYEAQ. The CDR3 extends over 14 amino acids. V lost 5 bases, J lost 4 bases, and 12 bases lay in between. CDR3 protein: CASSVGGWNQPQHF. Written as DNA, the CDR3 is TGTGCCAGCAGCGTAGGGGGTTGGAATCAGCCCCAGCATTTT. The whole variable domain, remainder taken from reference TRBV7-6 and TRBJ1-5, is GAGVSQSPRYKVTKRGQDVALRCDPISGHVSLYWYRQALGQGPEFLTYFNYEAQQDKSGLPNDRFSAERPEGSISTLTIQRTEQRDSAMYRCASSVGGWNQPQHFGDGTRLSIL.

The chain links TRBV6-1 to TRBJ2-5; tentatively, D is TRBD1 (5 bases). Germline V gives CDR1 MNHNS, CDR2 SASEGT. The germline V and J ends were trimmed by 6 bases and 3 bases, with 8 bases remaining between them. The CDR3 totals 12 residues. The CDR3, as DNA: TGTGCCAGCAGAGAGACAGAAGAGACCCAGTACTTC. This codes for CASRETEETQYF.

The sample holds a few counts of this clonotype. This chain joins TRBV4-2 and TRBJ2-3; 15 nucleotides align to TRBD2. There are 16 residues in the CDR3. Losses at the gene ends were 0 bases for V and 6 bases for J; bases not matched to a gene: 1. Germline lookup yields CDR1 LGHNA and CDR2 YNFKEQ. CDR3 nucleotides: TGTGCCAGCAGCCAAGAGGGGACTAGCGGGGGGGATACGCAGTATTTT. It yields the protein CASSQEGTSGGDTQYF.

There are a few counts of this clonotype. The chain recombines TRBV7-9 with TRBJ1-4, with D perhaps TRBD1 (5 bases). This CDR3 region has 17 residues. Germline CDR1 is SEHNR and CDR2 is FQNEAQ (reference sequence). V was clipped by 1 base and J by 1 base, with 13 bases between them. The chain's CDR3 is CASSLDYRGRTNEKLFF. The CDR3, as DNA: TGTGCCAGCAGCTTAGACTATCGGGGCAGAACTAATGAAAAACTGTTTTTT.

This chain links TRBV27 with TRBJ2-2; tentatively, D is TRBD2 (5 bases). Per germline, CDR1 MNHEY and CDR2 SMNVEV (reference sequence). The CDR3 is 16 amino acids. Trimming pared 5 bases from V and 0 bases from J, leaving 13 bases between. The CDR3 reads CASSIYEGSNTGELFF. Written as DNA, the CDR3 is TGTGCCAGCAGTATCTACGAGGGATCGAACACCGGGGAGCTGTTTTTT.

This clonotype showed up just a few times. The genes are TRBV27 and TRBJ2-1; weak D call: TRBD1 (6 bases). The CDR3 runs to 16 residues. The germline CDR1 and CDR2 sequences are MNHEY and SMNVEV (reference sequence). The germline V and J ends were trimmed by 2 bases and 4 bases, with 15 bases remaining between them. The CDR3 DNA is TGTGCCAGCAGTTTAACCCAAGCAGGGGATTACAATGAGCAGTTCTTC. Translation: CASSLTQAGDYNEQFF.

This sequence joins TRBV24-1 and TRBJ1-1; D is possibly TRBD1 (5 bases). CDR3 length equals 15 residues. Germline V gene lookup returns CDR1 KGHDR and CDR2 SFDVKD. V was pared by 4 bases and J by 3 bases, with 14 bases between. Here the CDR3 reads CATSEEGGEDTEAFF. The CDR3 DNA sequence: TGTGCCACCAGTGAGGAGGGAGGGGAGGACACTGAAGCTTTCTTT.

This clonotype has just a few counts. The chain links TRBV3-1 to TRBJ2-5, with a possible D match to TRBD2 (5 bases). The CDR3 is 13 residues long. Trimming left V 1 base short and J 4 bases short, with 7 bases between. Germline V lookup: CDR1 LGHDT, CDR2 YNNKEL (reference sequence). The CDR3 region is CASSQAGRETQYF. The CDR3, as DNA: TGTGCCAGCAGCCAAGCGGGGAGAGAGACCCAGTACTTC.

This clonotype was observed at least ten times. The chain links TRBV7-8 to TRBJ1-2, with TRBD1 matching over 11 bases. Germline CDR1 SGHVS, CDR2 FQNEAQ. There are 14 residues in the CDR3. Trimming at V came to 2 bases and at J to 7 bases, leaving 3 bases not matched to a gene. As DNA, the CDR3 is TGTGCCAGCAGCTTAATCGGACAGGGGGCTGGCTACACCTTC. It specifies CASSLIGQGAGYTF.

In this sample, this clonotype turned up a few times. The chain uses TRBV6-1 and TRBJ1-2; 12 nucleotides line up with TRBD1. Germline V gene lookup returns CDR1 MNHNS and CDR2 SASEGT. The CDR3 spans 15 residues. With V trimmed by 9 bases and J by 3 bases, 8 bases remained unmatched. CDR3 residues: CASGTGGARDYGYTF. The CDR3 bases are TGTGCCAGTGGGACAGGGGGCGCGAGGGACTATGGCTACACCTTC.

The chain links TRBV10-3 to TRBJ1-2; TRBD1 is a possible D gene (5 bases). Between the trimmed V and J ends, which lost 8 bases and 7 bases, there was a span of 11 bases. The CDR3 consists of 11 residues. CDR1 is ENHRY, CDR2 SYGVKD, per germline. CDR3 DNA: TGTGCCATCGTCGGGGGTGGTGGCTACACCTTC. Translation: CAIVGGGGYTF.

The chain couples TRBV7-9 to TRBJ1-1; possibly TRBD1 for D (6 bases). Trimming removed 6 bases from V and 1 base from J, with 18 bases in between. This CDR3 spans 16 amino acids. Germline lookup yields CDR1 SEHNR and CDR2 FQNEAQ (reference sequence). CDR3 region: CASRAPSGTPNTEAFF. For the CDR3, the DNA is TGTGCCAGCAGGGCCCCATCCGGGACACCGAACACTGAAGCTTTCTTT.

For the CDR3, the DNA is TGTGCCAGCACTCCACAGGGGCGAAACACCGGGGAGCTGTTTTTT. The encoded protein is CASTPQGRNTGELFF. The V gene is TRBV5-4, the J gene TRBJ2-2; 7 nucleotides line up with TRBD1. This CDR3 has 15 amino acids. Germline V gives CDR1 SGHNT, CDR2 YYREEE (reference sequence). V dropped 6 bases and J dropped 2; count of bases not matched to a gene: 7.

This clonotype was observed once. V usage is TRBV27 and J usage is TRBJ2-5; 9 bases are shared with TRBD1. Trimming took 3 bases from V and 5 from J; bases not matched to a gene: 7. The CDR3 consists of 15 residues. Germline V lookup: CDR1 MNHEY, CDR2 SMNVEV (reference sequence). The CDR3 DNA reads as TGTGCCAGCAGTTTCCGGACAGGGGTAGGGGAGACCCAGTACTTC. Its protein product is CASSFRTGVGETQYF.

A few counts support this clonotype. CDR3 amino acids: CASSLGQGVPFEQYF. The CDR3 nucleotides are TGCGCCAGCAGCCTCGGACAGGGGGTGCCCTTTGAGCAGTACTTC. This rearrangement joins TRBV4-1 to TRBJ2-7, with 10 bases lining up with TRBD1. CDR3 length: 15 amino acids. The J segment lost 7 bases and the V segment lost 4 bases, leaving 10 bases of the junction unmatched. In germline, CDR1 is MGHRA, CDR2 YSYEKL.

In this sample, this clonotype turned up a few times. The V and J genes are TRBV7-9 and TRBJ2-2; D remains unclear. Trimming removed 3 bases from V and 6 bases from J, with 5 bases in between. Germline V CDR1 and CDR2: SEHNR, FQNEAQ (reference sequence). The CDR3 runs to 12 residues. The DNA for the CDR3 is TGTGCCAGCAGCTTGATCTCCGGGGAGCTGTTTTTT. It yields the protein CASSLISGELFF.

In its sample, this clonotype was seen a few times. The chain is built from TRBV28 and TRBJ2-2, with D possibly being TRBD2 (6 bases). Germline V gene sequence: CDR1 MDHEN, CDR2 SYDVKM. Trimming took 6 bases from V and 13 from J, leaving 12 bases between them. This CDR3 has 11 residues. The CDR3 reads CASSPGSRLFF. The CDR3 coding sequence is TGTGCCAGCAGCCCCGGGAGTAGGCTGTTTTTT.